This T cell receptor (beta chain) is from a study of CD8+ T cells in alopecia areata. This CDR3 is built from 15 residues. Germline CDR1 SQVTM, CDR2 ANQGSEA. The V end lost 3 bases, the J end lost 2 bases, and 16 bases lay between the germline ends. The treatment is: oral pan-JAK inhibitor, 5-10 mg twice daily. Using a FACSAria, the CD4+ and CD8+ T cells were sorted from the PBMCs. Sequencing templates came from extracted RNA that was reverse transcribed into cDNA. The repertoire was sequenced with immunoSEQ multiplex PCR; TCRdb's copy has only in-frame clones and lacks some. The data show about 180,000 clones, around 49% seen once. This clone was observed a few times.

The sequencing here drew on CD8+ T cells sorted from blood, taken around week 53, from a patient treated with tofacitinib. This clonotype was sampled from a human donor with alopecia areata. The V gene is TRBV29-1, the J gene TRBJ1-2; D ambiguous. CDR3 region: CSVDGQNDANYGYTF. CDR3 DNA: TGCAGCGTTGATGGCCAGAACGACGCGAACTATGGCTACACCTTC.